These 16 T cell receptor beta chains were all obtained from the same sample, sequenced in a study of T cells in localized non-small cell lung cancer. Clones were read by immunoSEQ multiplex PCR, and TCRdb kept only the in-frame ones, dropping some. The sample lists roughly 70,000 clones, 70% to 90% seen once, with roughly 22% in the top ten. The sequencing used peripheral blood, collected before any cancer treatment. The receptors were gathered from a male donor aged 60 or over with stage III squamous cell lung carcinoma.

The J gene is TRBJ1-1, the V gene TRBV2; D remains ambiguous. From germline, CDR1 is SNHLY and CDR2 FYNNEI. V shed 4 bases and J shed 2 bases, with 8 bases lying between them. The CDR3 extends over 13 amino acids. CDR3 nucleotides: TGTGCCAGCAGTGCATCCAGAAACACTGAAGCTTTCTTT. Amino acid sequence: CASSASRNTEAFF.

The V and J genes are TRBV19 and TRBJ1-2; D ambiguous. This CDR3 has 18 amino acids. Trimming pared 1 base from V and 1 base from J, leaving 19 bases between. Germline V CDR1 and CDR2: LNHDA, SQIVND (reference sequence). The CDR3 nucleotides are TGTGCCAGTAGTATAGGGATGGCAACTCCGGCCCTTAACTATGGCTACACCTTC. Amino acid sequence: CASSIGMATPALNYGYTF.

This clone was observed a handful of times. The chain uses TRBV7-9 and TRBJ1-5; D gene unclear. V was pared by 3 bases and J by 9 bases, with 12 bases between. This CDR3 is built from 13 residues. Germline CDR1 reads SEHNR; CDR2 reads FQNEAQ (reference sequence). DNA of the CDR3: TGTGCCAGCAGCTTGGGCGATCTACGGCCCCAGCATTTT. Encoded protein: CASSLGDLRPQHF.

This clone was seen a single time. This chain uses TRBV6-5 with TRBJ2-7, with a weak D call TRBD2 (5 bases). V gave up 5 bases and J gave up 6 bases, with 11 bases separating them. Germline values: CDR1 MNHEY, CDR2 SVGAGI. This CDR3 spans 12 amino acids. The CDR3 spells CASSLRGSEQYF. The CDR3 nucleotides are TGTGCCAGCAGTCTCCGGGGAAGCGAGCAGTACTTC.

The CDR3, as DNA: TGTGCCTGGAGCCCCAGCGACCCGGCAACTAATGAAAAACTGTTTTTT. It translates to CAWSPSDPATNEKLFF. The chain uses TRBV30 and TRBJ1-4; no definite D call. The germline V gene has CDR1 GTSNPN and CDR2 SVGIG (reference sequence). The CDR3 is made up of 16 amino acids. The V end was cut by 3 bases, the J end by 0 bases, with 14 bases between. The variable domain in full, with the rest retrieved from reference TRBV30 and TRBJ1-4, is SQTIHQWPATLVQPVGSPLSLECTVEGTSNPNLYWYRQAAGRGLQLLFYSVGIGQISSEVPQNLSASRPQDRQFILSSKKLLLSDSGFYLCAWSPSDPATNEKLFFGSGTQLSVL.

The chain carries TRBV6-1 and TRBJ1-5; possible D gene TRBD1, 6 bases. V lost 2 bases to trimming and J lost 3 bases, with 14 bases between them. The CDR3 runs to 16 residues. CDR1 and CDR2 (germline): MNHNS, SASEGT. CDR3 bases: TGTGCCAGCAGTGAACAGGGGTGGGTCGCCAATCAGCCCCAGCATTTT. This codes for CASSEQGWVANQPQHF.

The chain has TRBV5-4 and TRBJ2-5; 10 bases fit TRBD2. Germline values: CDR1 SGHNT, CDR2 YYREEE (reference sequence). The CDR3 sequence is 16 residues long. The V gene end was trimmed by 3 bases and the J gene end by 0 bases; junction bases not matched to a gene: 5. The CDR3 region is CASSSWTSGYQETQYF. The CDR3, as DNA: TGTGCCAGCAGCTCCTGGACTAGCGGTTACCAAGAGACCCAGTACTTC.

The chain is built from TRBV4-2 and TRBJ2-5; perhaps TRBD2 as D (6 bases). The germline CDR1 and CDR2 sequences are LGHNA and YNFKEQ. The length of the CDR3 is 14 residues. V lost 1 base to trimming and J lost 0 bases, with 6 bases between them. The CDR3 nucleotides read TGTGCCAGCAGCCAAGGGACTAACCAAGAGACCCAGTACTTC. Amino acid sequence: CASSQGTNQETQYF.

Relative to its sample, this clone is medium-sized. The DNA of the CDR3 is TGTGCCAGCAGTTCCCAGGGAAGAGGCTACACCTTC. Residues: CASSSQGRGYTF. The chain uses TRBV27 and TRBJ1-2; weak D call: TRBD1 (5 bases). Per germline, CDR1 MNHEY and CDR2 SMNVEV (reference sequence). V was clipped by 4 bases and J by 8 bases, with 11 bases between them. This CDR3 is built from 12 residues.

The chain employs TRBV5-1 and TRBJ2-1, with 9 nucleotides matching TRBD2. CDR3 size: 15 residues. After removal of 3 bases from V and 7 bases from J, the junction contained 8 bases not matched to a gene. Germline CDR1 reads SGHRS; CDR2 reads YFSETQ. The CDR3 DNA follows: TGCGCCAGCAGCTCTAGCGGGGTCCGCTGGAATGAGCAGTTCTTC. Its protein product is CASSSSGVRWNEQFF.

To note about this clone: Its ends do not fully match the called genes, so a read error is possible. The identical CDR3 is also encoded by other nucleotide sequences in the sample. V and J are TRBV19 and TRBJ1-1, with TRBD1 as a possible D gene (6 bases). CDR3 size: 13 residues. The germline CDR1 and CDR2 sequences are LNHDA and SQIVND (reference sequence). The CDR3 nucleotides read TGTGCCAGTAGTCGGACAGCGAACACTGAGGCTTTCTTT. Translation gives CASSRTANTEAFF.

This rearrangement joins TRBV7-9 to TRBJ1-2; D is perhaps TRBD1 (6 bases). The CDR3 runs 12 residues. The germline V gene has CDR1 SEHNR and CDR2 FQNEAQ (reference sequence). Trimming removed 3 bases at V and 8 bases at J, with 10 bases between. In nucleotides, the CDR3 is TGTGCCAGCAGCTTTAACAGGGAGGGCTACACCTTC. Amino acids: CASSFNREGYTF.

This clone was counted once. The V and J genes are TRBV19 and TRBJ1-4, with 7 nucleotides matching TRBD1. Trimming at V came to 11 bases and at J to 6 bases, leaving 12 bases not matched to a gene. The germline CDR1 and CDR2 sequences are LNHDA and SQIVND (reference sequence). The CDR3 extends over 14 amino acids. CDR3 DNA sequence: TGTGCCTCACAAAGACAGGGTGGGGATGAAAAACTGTTTTTT. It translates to CASQRQGGDEKLFF.

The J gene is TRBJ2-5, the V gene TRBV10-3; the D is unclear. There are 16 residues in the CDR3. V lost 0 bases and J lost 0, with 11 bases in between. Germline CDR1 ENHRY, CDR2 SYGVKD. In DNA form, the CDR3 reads TGTGCCATCAGTGAGTCGGGCAGTACGTACCAAGAGACCCAGTACTTC. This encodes CAISESGSTYQETQYF.

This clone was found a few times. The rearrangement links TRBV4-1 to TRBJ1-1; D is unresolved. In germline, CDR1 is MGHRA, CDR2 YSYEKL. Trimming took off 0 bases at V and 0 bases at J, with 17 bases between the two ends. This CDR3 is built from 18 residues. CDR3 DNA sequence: TGCGCCAGCAGCCAAGATCGGAGCAGAATAGAGATGAACACTGAAGCTTTCTTT. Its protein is CASSQDRSRIEMNTEAFF.

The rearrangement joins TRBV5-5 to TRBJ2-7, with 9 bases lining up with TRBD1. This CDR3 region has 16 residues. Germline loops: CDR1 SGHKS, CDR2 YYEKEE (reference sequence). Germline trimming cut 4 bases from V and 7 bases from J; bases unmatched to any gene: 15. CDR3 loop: CASSLSRTGVPGEQYF. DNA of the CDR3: TGTGCCAGCAGCCTGTCCAGGACAGGGGTGCCTGGTGAGCAGTACTTC.